This T cell receptor beta chain was profiled in a study of T cell responses to AZD1222 COVID-19 vaccine. Study-wide results and caveats: Donors in the cohort were predominantly white British and more often female, and clonal diversity was possibly underestimated. Breadth and depth of Spike-specific TCRs rose after two AZD1222 doses. Only 5 to 7 individuals given AZD1222 were seropositive at baseline.

Sequencing used immunoSEQ multiplex PCR; TCRdb keeps in-frame clones, though not all of them. Of about 100,000 clones listed, about 90% were seen once; the top ten hold under 4.5%. Note on this clone: What it binds is unknown.

This CDR3 has 14 amino acids. CDR1 is MDHEN and CDR2 is SYDVKM in the germline V gene. V shed 2 bases, J shed 9 bases, and the junction held 7 bases outside the gene matches. The rearrangement joins TRBV28 to TRBJ1-1, with 9 bases matching TRBD1. This sequence was found in an adult in good health. The sample in question was peripheral blood, obtained on day 0 of MenACWY control vaccination. The CDR3 bases are TGTGCCAGCAGTTTAGAACAGGGGGCTCCTAAAGCTTTCTTT. It specifies CASSLEQGAPKAFF.